This TCR beta chain was found in a study of blood T cells in healthy people across ages. In the study overall: Template switching recovered approximately one barcoded beta molecule for every two T cells. Study-level points and caveats: Whereas aged donors had fewer naive CD4+ cells, long-lived donors had more of them and higher diversity. Total diversity from one million sequenced T cells was likely underestimated.

On this clonotype: Its antigen is unidentified.

For the second PCR, which ran for about 7 to 12 cycles, a sample-barcoded 5' primer and a J-beta primer mix were used. Sequencing yielded, for each sample, at least 3 million paired-end reads carrying CDR3. TCRdb itself ran the 5' RACE reads through MiXCR, one entry per CDR3 protein. The sample shows some 1,800,000 distinct CDR3 sequences, approximately 39% of them seen only once. CDR3 length: 12 residues. Per the germline V gene, CDR1 is GTSNPN and CDR2 is SVGIG (reference sequence). Trimming removed 4 bases from V and 5 bases from J, with 8 bases in between. The sample was blood. This sequence was found in a human donor in good health. V gene TRBV30 combines with J gene TRBJ1-4; D gene ambiguous. In DNA form, the CDR3 reads TGTGCCTGGAATGCAGGAAATGAAAAACTGTTTTTT. The encoded protein is CAWNAGNEKLFF.